The 12 T cell receptor beta chains given below trace back to one sample, sequenced in a study of tumor-infiltrating lymphocytes in localized non-small cell lung cancer. The protocol was immunoSEQ multiplex PCR, while the TCRdb copy is restricted to in-frame clones and leaves out a portion. The table lists about 15,000 clones, more than 70% of them singletons. Sequenced sample: uninvolved lung tissue not adjacent to the tumor. The receptors were sampled from a human donor with non-small cell lung cancer.

This clone was observed a few times. The V call is TRBV5-4, the J call TRBJ1-1; D uncertain. Deletions cut 5 bases from V and 3 bases from J, with 20 bases between. Germline CDR1 and CDR2: SGHNT and YYREEE (reference sequence). This CDR3 contains 16 residues. CDR3 nucleotides: TGTGCCAGCAGGGGCCGTAAGGGCCCGGGAGACACTGAAGCTTTCTTT. Amino acid sequence: CASRGRKGPGDTEAFF.

The gene calls are TRBV9 and TRBJ2-6; no clear D. Germline V lookup: CDR1 SGDLS, CDR2 YYNGEE. CDR3 length: 14 residues. V was cut by 0 bases and J by 2 bases, with 3 bases left in between. The CDR3 sequence: CASSVAPGANVLTF. CDR3 in DNA: TGTGCCAGCAGCGTAGCTCCTGGGGCCAACGTCCTGACTTTC.

The chain uses TRBV10-3 and TRBJ1-1; D remains ambiguous. Germline loops: CDR1 ENHRY, CDR2 SYGVKD. This CDR3 is 14 amino acids long. Trimming cost V 3 bases and J 1 base, with 9 bases left between them. CDR3: CAISDKDPNTEAFF. The CDR3 DNA follows: TGTGCCATCAGTGATAAGGATCCGAACACTGAAGCTTTCTTT.

The V gene is TRBV28, the J gene TRBJ2-1; TRBD2 is a possible D gene (6 bases). CDR3 length: 16 amino acids. Trimming left V 2 bases short and J 7 bases short, with 18 bases between. CDR1 and CDR2 (germline): MDHEN, SYDVKM. The CDR3 loop is CASSLAGSGVMNEQFF. CDR3 coding DNA: TGTGCCAGCAGTTTAGCGGGAAGTGGAGTGATGAATGAGCAGTTCTTC. Full variable domain (remainder filled in from reference TRBV28 and TRBJ2-1): DVKVTQSSRYLVKRTGEKVFLECVQDMDHENMFWYRQDPGLGLRLIYFSYDVKMKEKGDIPEGYSVSREKKERFSLILESASTNQTSMYLCASSLAGSGVMNEQFFGPGTRLTVL.

Written as DNA, the CDR3 is TGTGCCATCAGTACCGGGGAGACAGGCTCCTACGAGCAGTACTTC. This sequence encodes CAISTGETGSYEQYF. This chain joins TRBV10-3 and TRBJ2-7; TRBD1 might be the D (6 bases). Germline loops: CDR1 ENHRY, CDR2 SYGVKD. The CDR3 loop spans 15 amino acids. V was clipped by 5 bases and J by 0 bases, with 14 bases between them.

The V call is TRBV29-1, the J call TRBJ2-2; D is perhaps TRBD2 (6 bases). Germline V gives CDR1 SQVTM, CDR2 ANQGSEA. This CDR3 has 13 residues. Deletions cut 4 bases from V and 5 bases from J, with 11 bases between. The CDR3 here is CSVALAWTGELFF. The CDR3 bases are TGCAGCGTTGCTCTAGCGTGGACCGGGGAGCTGTTTTTT.

The rearrangement joins TRBV7-9 to TRBJ2-6; D may match TRBD1 or TRBD2 (6 bases each). The CDR3 has 17 residues. Per the germline V gene, CDR1 is SEHNR and CDR2 is FQNEAQ (reference sequence). The V end lost 7 bases, the J end lost 2 bases, and 18 bases lay between the germline ends. CDR3 protein: CASTPPGAYPGANVLTF. Here the CDR3 DNA reads TGTGCCAGCACCCCTCCGGGGGCGTATCCTGGGGCCAACGTCCTGACTTTC.

The chain combines TRBV27 with TRBJ2-7; a possible D gene is TRBD2 (6 bases). Germline CDR1 and CDR2: MNHEY and SMNVEV (reference sequence). Trimming removed 5 bases from V and 7 bases from J, with 18 bases in between. The CDR3 consists of 14 residues. CDR3 residues: CASSHIGPAGEQYF. The CDR3 DNA follows: TGTGCCAGCAGTCATATCGGGCCGGCGGGGGAGCAGTACTTC.

The CDR3 sequence is CASKGTVNSPLHF. The DNA of the CDR3 is TGTGCCAGCAAAGGGACAGTAAATTCACCCCTCCACTTT. This rearrangement joins TRBV2 to TRBJ1-6; 7 positions match TRBD1. J was trimmed by 7 bases and V by 7 bases; bases with no gene match: 4. This CDR3 has 13 amino acids. CDR1 is SNHLY, CDR2 FYNNEI, per germline.

J is TRBJ1-2 and V is TRBV28; 7 nucleotides align to TRBD1. This CDR3 is 14 amino acids long. Germline V gene lookup returns CDR1 MDHEN and CDR2 SYDVKM. V shed 5 bases and J 6 bases; nucleotides not matched to a gene: 9. CDR3 loop: CASSPPTGRNGYTF. CDR3 bases: TGTGCCAGCAGTCCTCCGACAGGGAGGAATGGCTACACCTTC.

The chain combines TRBV5-1 with TRBJ2-1; 11 nucleotides line up with TRBD2. The CDR3 loop spans 15 amino acids. Germline trimming cut 4 bases from V and 4 bases from J; bases unmatched to any gene: 4. Germline V CDR1 and CDR2: SGHRS, YFSETQ. The CDR3 loop is CASSPGTSGYNEQFF. The DNA of the CDR3 is TGCGCCAGCAGCCCGGGGACTAGCGGTTACAATGAGCAGTTCTTC. Using reference TRBV5-1 and TRBJ2-1 for the parts outside the CDR3, the full variable domain is KAGVTQTPRYLIKTRGQQVTLSCSPISGHRSVSWYQQTPGQGLQFLFEYFSETQRNKGNFPGRFSGRQFSNSRSEMNVSTLELGDSALYLCASSPGTSGYNEQFFGPGTRLTVL.

V and J are TRBV5-1 and TRBJ2-7; TRBD2 might be the D (6 bases). The V end lost 1 base, the J end lost 7 bases, and 18 bases lay between the germline ends. The CDR3 contains 15 residues. Germline V lookup: CDR1 SGHRS, CDR2 YFSETQ. The CDR3 bases are TGCGCCAGCAGCTTGTCGGTGGGGGGAGTAGGAGAGCAGTACTTC. Protein: CASSLSVGGVGEQYF.